This TCR beta chain is drawn from a study of T cell responses to AZD1222 COVID-19 vaccine. The data were produced by immunoSEQ multiplex PCR, yet TCRdb's version contains in-frame clones alone and is incomplete. The sample carries 160,000 or so clones, more than 80% recorded once. Sequencing used peripheral blood, obtained 28 days after the second dose of the MenACWY control vaccine. The sequence derives from an adult who received the MenACWY meningococcal vaccine as a control.

In nucleotides, the CDR3 is TGCAGCGTTTCCCTGGGACAGGGGGCAAATGGAGCTTTCTTT. Translation gives CSVSLGQGANGAFF. The chain carries TRBV29-1 and TRBJ1-1; 12 bases map to TRBD1. The CDR3 totals 14 residues. In germline, CDR1 is SQVTM, CDR2 ANQGSEA. J was trimmed by 10 bases and V by 5 bases; bases with no gene match: 11.